The text below deals with one TCR beta chain. No antigen is known for it. The CDR3 extends over 13 amino acids. The ends were cut back, 2 bases at V and 4 bases at J, with 11 bases in the middle. Germline loops: CDR1 GTSNPN, CDR2 SVGIG (reference sequence). This record comes from a study of T cell responses to AZD1222 COVID-19 vaccine. General observations from the study: It was only after the peak T cell response that any repertoires were sampled. Spike-wide coverage was observed for vaccine-associated CD4 TCRs, with dominant responses at 160-218 and 743-854. A rise in Spike-specific TCR breadth and depth followed two AZD1222 doses. Donors skewed white British and female; clonal diversity was possibly underestimated.

The assay was immunoSEQ multiplex PCR, and TCRdb's table has in-frame clones only and misses some. The sample has approximately 190,000 clones, 94% seen once; the top ten hold 9.2%. The V gene is TRBV30, the J gene TRBJ1-2, with a tentative D call TRBD1 (6 bases). The sample consisted of peripheral blood, taken on day 0 of AZD1222 vaccination. This TCR was sampled from an adult in good health. The CDR3 DNA follows: TGTGCCTGGAGTCATACAGGGCCCTATGGCTACACCTTC. It is translated as CAWSHTGPYGYTF.